These 8 T cell receptor beta chains were sequenced from one sample in a study of monozygotic twins with inflammatory bowel disease. One entry per CDR3 protein, without DNA, is what TCRdb gives after re-calling the 5' RACE reads. This sample contains some 99,000 distinct CDR3 sequences. Sequenced: blood. The receptors originated from a human donor with ulcerative colitis or Crohn's disease, or a healthy co-twin of an affected twin (not recorded which).

The chain joins TRBV5-4 to TRBJ2-7; as DNA is missing, the TRBD2 call by TCRdb cannot be tested. Germline lookup yields CDR1 SGHNT and CDR2 YYREEE (reference sequence). This CDR3 has 12 amino acids. The CDR3 loop is CASSSTSDEQYF.

This chain links TRBV4-2 with TRBJ2-7; TCRdb gives TRBD1 as the D gene, but with no DNA this cannot be confirmed. The CDR3 has 16 residues. Germline V gives CDR1 LGHNA, CDR2 YNFKEQ. The CDR3 sequence: CASSPPVVLANYEQYF.

The gene calls are TRBV25-1 and TRBJ1-4; TCRdb gives TRBD1 as the D gene, but with no DNA this cannot be confirmed. The germline gives CDR1 MGHDK, CDR2 SYGVNS. The CDR3 sequence is 15 residues long. The CDR3 spells CASSEVDRPYEKLFF.

The V and J genes are TRBV5-1 and TRBJ2-1; TCRdb selects TRBD1, and the lack of DNA leaves this call unchecked. Per germline, CDR1 SGHRS and CDR2 YFSETQ. The CDR3 is made up of 15 amino acids. Here the CDR3 reads CASSFRVGGRNEQFF. Full variable domain (remainder filled in from reference TRBV5-1 and TRBJ2-1): KAGVTQTPRYLIKTRGQQVTLSCSPISGHRSVSWYQQTPGQGLQFLFEYFSETQRNKGNFPGRFSGRQFSNSRSEMNVSTLELGDSALYLCASSFRVGGRNEQFFGPGTRLTVL.

The J gene is TRBJ2-1, the V gene TRBV20-1; absent DNA, TCRdb's TRBD2 call cannot be checked. Germline CDR1 and CDR2: DFQATT and SNEGSKA (reference sequence). This CDR3 contains 16 residues. The CDR3 reads CSARDPVGARHNEQFF.

This sequence joins TRBV6-2 or TRBV6-3 and TRBJ2-3; no DNA is available, so the TRBD2 call from TCRdb remains unchecked. The CDR3 runs 17 residues. CDR1 is MNHEY and CDR2 is SVGEGT in the germline V gene. CDR3 amino acids: CASSYRQGGRAADTQYF.

The chain is built from TRBV7-2 and TRBJ1-2; TCRdb designates TRBD1, a call that cannot be tested without DNA. The CDR3 extends over 14 amino acids. From germline, CDR1 is SGHTA and CDR2 FQGNSA. CDR3 protein: CASSTDRANYGYTF.

The chain couples TRBV5-1 to TRBJ1-1. CDR3 length: 14 residues. Germline V gene data show CDR1 as SGHRS and CDR2 as YFSETQ. CDR3 residues: CASSPISVNTEAFF. The complete variable domain, with remaining parts taken from reference TRBV5-1 and TRBJ1-1, reads KAGVTQTPRYLIKTRGQQVTLSCSPISGHRSVSWYQQTPGQGLQFLFEYFSETQRNKGNFPGRFSGRQFSNSRSEMNVSTLELGDSALYLCASSPISVNTEAFFGQGTRLTVV.